These 23 T cell receptor beta chains were all obtained from the same sample, sequenced in a study of neoadjuvant nivolumab and ipilimumab in lung cancer. TCRdb's copy holds only in-frame clones and misses some; the assay was immunoSEQ multiplex PCR. The sample holds 25,000 to 30,000 clones; 70% to 80% are singletons and the top ten take about 18%. Here the sequenced sample was tumor tissue, taken after neoadjuvant nivolumab, alone or with ipilimumab, at or shortly before surgery. The receptor source for this set is an adult with non-small cell lung cancer.

The chain links TRBV28 to TRBJ2-4, with no clear D. The CDR3 loop spans 15 amino acids. V was pared by 4 bases and J by 1 base, with 11 bases between. CDR1 is MDHEN, CDR2 SYDVKM, per germline. The CDR3 loop is CASSYRRPAKNIQYF. The CDR3 nucleotides are TGTGCCAGCAGTTACCGGCGGCCCGCCAAAAACATTCAGTACTTC.

V is TRBV11-1 and J is TRBJ1-3; D is undetermined. This CDR3 has 12 residues. Germline assignment: CDR1 SGHAT and CDR2 FQDESV (reference sequence). Trimming removed 5 bases at V and 4 bases at J, with 6 bases between. CDR3 sequence: CASSPTGNTIYF. The CDR3 nucleotides are TGTGCCAGCAGCCCGACAGGAAACACCATATATTTT.

The count of this clone is one. The chain carries TRBV7-2 and TRBJ1-2, with TRBD1 matching over 9 bases. V shed 4 bases and J 6 bases; nucleotides not matched to a gene: 15. The germline V gene has CDR1 SGHTA and CDR2 FQGNSA. The CDR3 runs 17 residues. The CDR3 bases are TGTGCCAGCAGCTCCGCCCACACAGGGACAGGGCATGATGGCTACACCTTC. As protein: CASSSAHTGTGHDGYTF.

This chain uses TRBV28 with TRBJ2-2; 10 bases are shared with TRBD1. CDR1 is MDHEN and CDR2 is SYDVKM in the germline V gene. Trimming took 5 bases from V and 4 from J; bases not matched to a gene: 4. The CDR3 extends over 15 amino acids. CDR3: CASSPTGGGTGELFF. CDR3 nucleotides: TGTGCCAGCAGTCCGACAGGGGGCGGCACCGGGGAGCTGTTTTTT.

V gene TRBV18 combines with J gene TRBJ1-1, with 7 nucleotides matching TRBD1. Germline assignment: CDR1 KGHSH and CDR2 LQKENI. V shed 6 bases and J 10 bases; nucleotides not matched to a gene: 8. The CDR3 covers 12 residues. The CDR3 nucleotides are TGTGCCAGCTCCCCAGACAGGGAGGCAGCTTTCTTT. This encodes CASSPDREAAFF.

The rearrangement links TRBV29-1 to TRBJ2-1, with D perhaps being TRBD1 or TRBD2 (5 bases each). The CDR3 has 14 residues. V was cut by 4 bases and J by 4 bases, with 14 bases left in between. Looked up from germline, CDR1 is SQVTM and CDR2 is ANQGSEA. The CDR3 reads CSVGQLRVYNEQFF. The CDR3 bases are TGCAGCGTTGGACAGCTGAGGGTTTACAATGAGCAGTTCTTC.

The CDR3 region has the DNA TGTGCCAGCAGCGTAGGAGCTCAGTCCTACGAGCAGTACTTC. Encoded protein: CASSVGAQSYEQYF. This rearrangement joins TRBV9 to TRBJ2-7; D is uncertain. Trimming removed 0 bases at V and 1 base at J, with 8 bases between. This CDR3 comprises 14 residues. Looked up from germline, CDR1 is SGDLS and CDR2 is YYNGEE.

The chain recombines TRBV7-9 with TRBJ1-4; perhaps TRBD1 as D (5 bases). Germline loops: CDR1 SEHNR, CDR2 FQNEAQ (reference sequence). The CDR3 loop spans 15 amino acids. V shed 5 bases and J shed 6 bases, with 16 bases lying between them. The DNA for the CDR3 is TGTGCCAGCAGCCCATCTCTGGGGGTGGATGAAAAACTGTTTTTT. It codes for CASSPSLGVDEKLFF. Using reference TRBV7-9 and TRBJ1-4 for the parts outside the CDR3, the full variable domain is DTGVSQNPRHKITKRGQNVTFRCDPISEHNRLYWYRQTLGQGPEFLTYFQNEAQLEKSRLLSDRFSAERPKGSFSTLEIQRTEQGDSAMYLCASSPSLGVDEKLFFGSGTQLSVL.

This sequence joins TRBV6-5 and TRBJ2-7; TRBD2 agrees at 7 bases. The CDR3 loop spans 16 amino acids. Germline V gene data show CDR1 as MNHEY and CDR2 as SVGAGI. J lost 3 bases, V lost 0 bases, and 8 bases had no gene match. The chain's CDR3 is CASSYSGGGEDYEQYF. Written as DNA, the CDR3 is TGTGCCAGCAGTTACTCGGGGGGGGGAGAGGACTACGAGCAGTACTTC.

This clone was observed a handful of times. The CDR3 sequence is CASSSRRQETQYF. The DNA of the CDR3 is TGTGCCAGCAGTTCTCGACGCCAAGAGACCCAGTACTTC. The chain recombines TRBV7-2 with TRBJ2-5; D is uncertain. Germline V gives CDR1 SGHTA, CDR2 FQGNSA. V lost 6 bases and J 1 base, leaving 9 bases between the germline ends. The CDR3 runs to 13 residues. The whole variable domain, remainder taken from reference TRBV7-2 and TRBJ2-5, is GAGVSQSPSNKVTEKGKDVELRCDPISGHTALYWYRQSLGQGLEFLIYFQGNSAPDKSGLPSDRFSAERTGGSVSTLTIQRTQQEDSAVYLCASSSRRQETQYFGPGTRLLVL.

The rearrangement uses TRBV5-1 and TRBJ2-7; 11 bases agree with TRBD1. Germline V gene data show CDR1 as SGHRS and CDR2 as YFSETQ. V was pared by 4 bases and J by 3 bases, with 6 bases of the junction left unmatched. The CDR3 extends over 15 amino acids. Written as DNA, the CDR3 is TGCGCCAGCAGCACTGGACAGGGGGCGGGCTACGAGCAGTACTTC. Protein product: CASSTGQGAGYEQYF. The variable domain in full, completed from reference TRBV5-1 and TRBJ2-7, reads KAGVTQTPRYLIKTRGQQVTLSCSPISGHRSVSWYQQTPGQGLQFLFEYFSETQRNKGNFPGRFSGRQFSNSRSEMNVSTLELGDSALYLCASSTGQGAGYEQYFGPGTRLTVT.

J is TRBJ2-7 and V is TRBV30; D possibly corresponds to TRBD1 (5 bases). Per germline, CDR1 GTSNPN and CDR2 SVGIG (reference sequence). V was cut by 5 bases and J by 2 bases, with 7 bases left in between. The CDR3 is 11 amino acids. CDR3 loop: CAWGHTYEQYF. CDR3 bases: TGTGCCTGGGGACACACCTACGAGCAGTACTTC.

The chain employs TRBV10-2 and TRBJ2-7, with D perhaps TRBD1 (6 bases). Trimming shortened V by 6 bases and J by 0 bases, and 12 bases separated the two germline ends. CDR3 length: 14 residues. Germline CDR1 reads WSHSY; CDR2 reads SAAADI. Here the CDR3 reads CASSQGFASYEQYF. The CDR3 DNA reads TGCGCCAGCAGCCAGGGGTTTGCCTCCTACGAGCAGTACTTC.

J is TRBJ2-2 and V is TRBV6-5, with D possibly matching TRBD1 (6 bases). V was shortened by 2 bases and J by 2 bases, with 12 bases between the two germline ends. Germline CDR1 MNHEY, CDR2 SVGAGI. CDR3 length equals 16 residues. In DNA form, the CDR3 reads TGTGCCAGCAGTTACCACGGACAGTTAAACACCGGGGAGCTGTTTTTT. As protein: CASSYHGQLNTGELFF.

The chain combines TRBV2 with TRBJ1-3; the D gene is possibly TRBD1 (5 bases). The CDR3 has 15 amino acids. Germline V CDR1 and CDR2: SNHLY, FYNNEI. Trimming shortened V by 4 bases and J by 0 bases, and 10 bases separated the two germline ends. In DNA form, the CDR3 reads TGTGCCAGCAGTGTCGATGGGGGCTCTGGAAACACCATATATTTT. It translates to CASSVDGGSGNTIYF. Full variable domain (missing parts from reference TRBV2 and TRBJ1-3): EPEVTQTPSHQVTQMGQEVILRCVPISNHLYFYWYRQILGQKVEFLVSFYNNEISEKSEIFDDQFSVERPDGSNFTLKIRSTKLEDSAMYFCASSVDGGSGNTIYFGEGSWLTVV.

This rearrangement joins TRBV7-9 to TRBJ1-2; TRBD1 aligns across 8 bases. With V trimmed by 3 bases and J by 2 bases, 2 bases remained unmatched. The germline CDR1 and CDR2 sequences are SEHNR and FQNEAQ (reference sequence). The CDR3 is 14 residues long. The CDR3 is CASSLQGANYGYTF. CDR3 nucleotide sequence: TGTGCCAGCAGCTTGCAGGGGGCCAACTATGGCTACACCTTC.

This clone has only a few counts. V gene TRBV28 combines with J gene TRBJ1-6; D call uncertain. The CDR3 extends over 12 amino acids. Trimming took off 8 bases at V and 5 bases at J, with 7 bases between the two ends. Germline V gene lookup returns CDR1 MDHEN and CDR2 SYDVKM. The CDR3 sequence is CASGRNNSPLHF. As DNA, the CDR3 is TGTGCCAGCGGACGTAATAATTCACCCCTCCACTTT.

This clone has just a few counts. V usage is TRBV11-2 and J usage is TRBJ2-1; 8 bases line up with TRBD2. The CDR3 length is 15 residues. CDR1 SGHAT and CDR2 FQNNGV come from the germline V gene. V lost 3 bases, J lost 6 bases, and 7 bases stayed unmatched. CDR3: CASSLDSGGVNEQFF. In DNA form, the CDR3 reads TGTGCCAGCAGCTTGGACAGCGGGGGAGTCAATGAGCAGTTCTTC.

V and J are TRBV18 and TRBJ2-1; 12 bases map to TRBD2. The CDR3 totals 16 residues. V lost 0 bases to trimming and J lost 4 bases; unmatched junction nucleotides: 1. The germline CDR1 and CDR2 sequences are KGHSH and LQKENI. CDR3 DNA sequence: TGTGCCAGCTCACCACCAACTAGCGGGGGGTACAATGAGCAGTTCTTC. Translation gives CASSPPTSGGYNEQFF.

The CDR3 region has the DNA TGTGCCAGCAGCTTCTGGACAGTTCGCGACACCGGGGAGCTGTTTTTT. Translation gives CASSFWTVRDTGELFF. The V and J genes are TRBV5-5 and TRBJ2-2, with D maybe TRBD1 (6 bases). The V and J ends lost 2 bases and 3 bases respectively, with 14 bases between them. The germline V gene encodes CDR1 SGHKS and CDR2 YYEKEE (reference sequence). The CDR3 is made up of 16 amino acids.

This clone was counted a few times. The chain links TRBV11-3 to TRBJ2-7; 9 positions agree with TRBD1. The CDR3 runs 13 residues. The J segment lost 3 bases and the V segment lost 5 bases, leaving 2 bases of the junction unmatched. Germline lookup yields CDR1 SGHNT and CDR2 YENEEA. CDR3 sequence: CASSKGQGYEQYF. The CDR3 nucleotides are TGTGCCAGCAGCAAGGGACAGGGCTACGAGCAGTACTTC.

V and J are TRBV11-2 and TRBJ2-7, with a possible D match to TRBD2 (7 bases). V was trimmed by 5 bases and J by 2 bases, leaving 22 bases between them. This CDR3 is built from 17 residues. Per germline, CDR1 SGHAT and CDR2 FQNNGV. The CDR3 DNA follows: TGTGCCAGCAGCCCTTGGATCGCGGGGGCAATTCCCTACGAGCAGTACTTC. Its translation: CASSPWIAGAIPYEQYF.

The CDR3 coding sequence is TGCGCCAGCAGCCAAGATGGCACAGGGCCCCGTTTGGGCTACACCTTC. Amino acids: CASSQDGTGPRLGYTF. V and J are TRBV4-1 and TRBJ1-2; D perhaps matches TRBD1 (6 bases). Between the trimmed V and J ends, which lost 0 bases and 8 bases, there was a span of 19 bases. The CDR3 is 16 amino acids. CDR1 is MGHRA and CDR2 is YSYEKL in the germline V gene.